The next 4 T cell receptor beta chains were all read from a single sample in a study of T cell responses to AZD1222 COVID-19 vaccine. Repertoires were generated with immunoSEQ multiplex PCR, while TCRdb's copy carries only in-frame clones and drops some. Here the sample spans approximately 110,000 clones, more than 75% being singletons. Here the sequenced sample was peripheral blood, taken on day 0 of AZD1222 vaccination. The source of these receptors is an adult in good health.

The chain carries TRBV7-9 and TRBJ2-1; 8 bases match TRBD2. V lost 1 base and J lost 13; bases outside the gene matches: 12. The germline CDR1 and CDR2 sequences are SEHNR and FQNEAQ (reference sequence). There are 15 residues in the CDR3. The CDR3 DNA is TGTGCCAGCAGCTTAGGCAGCGGGAGACCCACTCACCAGTTCTTC. As protein: CASSLGSGRPTHQFF.

This clone was seen a handful of times. The chain uses TRBV4-2 and TRBJ1-5; D is uncertain. The CDR3 runs to 13 residues. The germline CDR1 and CDR2 sequences are LGHNA and YNFKEQ. V lost 0 bases, J lost 6 bases, and 6 bases lay in between. In nucleotides, the CDR3 is TGTGCCAGCAGCCAAGAGGTGTTTCAGCCCCAGCATTTT. It specifies CASSQEVFQPQHF.

V and J are TRBV3-1 (or the pseudogene TRBV3-2) and TRBJ2-7; 7 bases are shared with TRBD1. The CDR3 is made up of 14 amino acids. Per the germline V gene, CDR1 is LGHDT and CDR2 is YNNKEL (reference sequence). The V gene end was trimmed by 6 bases and the J gene end by 0 bases; junction bases not matched to a gene: 5. CDR3 sequence: CASRKDRVSYEQYF. CDR3 DNA sequence: TGTGCCAGCAGGAAAGACAGGGTCTCCTACGAGCAGTACTTC.

V and J are TRBV11-2 and TRBJ2-5; 8 nucleotides align to TRBD2. Per the germline V gene, CDR1 is SGHAT and CDR2 is FQNNGV. This CDR3 comprises 14 residues. V lost 2 bases to trimming and J lost 1 base; unmatched junction nucleotides: 0. CDR3 in DNA: TGTGCCAGCAGCTTACTAGCGGGCCAAGAGACCCAGTACTTC. Amino acid sequence: CASSLLAGQETQYF.